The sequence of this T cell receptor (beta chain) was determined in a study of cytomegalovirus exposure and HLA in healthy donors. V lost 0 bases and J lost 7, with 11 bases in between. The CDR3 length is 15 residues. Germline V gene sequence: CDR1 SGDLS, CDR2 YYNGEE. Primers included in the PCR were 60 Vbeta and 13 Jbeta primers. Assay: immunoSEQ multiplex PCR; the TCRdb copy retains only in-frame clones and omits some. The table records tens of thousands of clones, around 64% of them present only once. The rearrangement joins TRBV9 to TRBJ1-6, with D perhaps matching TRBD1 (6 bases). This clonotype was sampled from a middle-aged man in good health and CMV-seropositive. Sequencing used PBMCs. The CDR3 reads CASSVGAGDNSPLHF. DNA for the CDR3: TGTGCCAGCAGCGTAGGGGCAGGGGACAATTCACCCCTCCACTTT.